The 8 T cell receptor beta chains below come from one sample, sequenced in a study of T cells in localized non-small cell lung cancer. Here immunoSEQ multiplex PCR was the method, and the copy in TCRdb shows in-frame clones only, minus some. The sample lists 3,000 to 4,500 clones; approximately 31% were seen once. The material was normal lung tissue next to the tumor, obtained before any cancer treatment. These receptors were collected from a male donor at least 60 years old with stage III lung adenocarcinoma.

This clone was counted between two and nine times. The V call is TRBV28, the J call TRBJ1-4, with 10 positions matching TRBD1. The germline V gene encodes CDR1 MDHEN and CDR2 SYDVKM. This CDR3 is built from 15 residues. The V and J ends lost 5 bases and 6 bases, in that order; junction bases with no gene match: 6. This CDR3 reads CASSVFGTGDEKLFF. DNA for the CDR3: TGTGCCAGCAGTGTATTCGGGACAGGGGATGAAAAACTGTTTTTT. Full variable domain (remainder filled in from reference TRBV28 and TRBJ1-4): DVKVTQSSRYLVKRTGEKVFLECVQDMDHENMFWYRQDPGLGLRLIYFSYDVKMKEKGDIPEGYSVSREKKERFSLILESASTNQTSMYLCASSVFGTGDEKLFFGSGTQLSVL.

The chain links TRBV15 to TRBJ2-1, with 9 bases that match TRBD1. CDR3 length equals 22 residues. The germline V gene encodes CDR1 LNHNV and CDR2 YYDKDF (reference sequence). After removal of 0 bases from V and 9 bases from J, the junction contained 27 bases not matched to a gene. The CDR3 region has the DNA TGTGCCACCAGCAGAGATAGGCGGGCGGGACAGGGCCGGGTGGCCCTCCTGGGTGAGCAGTTCTTC. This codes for CATSRDRRAGQGRVALLGEQFF. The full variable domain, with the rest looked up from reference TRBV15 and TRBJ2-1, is DAMVIQNPRYQVTQFGKPVTLSCSQTLNHNVMYWYQQKSSQAPKLLFHYYDKDFNNEADTPDNFQSRRPNTSFCFLDIRSPGLGDTAMYLCATSRDRRAGQGRVALLGEQFFGPGTRLTVL.

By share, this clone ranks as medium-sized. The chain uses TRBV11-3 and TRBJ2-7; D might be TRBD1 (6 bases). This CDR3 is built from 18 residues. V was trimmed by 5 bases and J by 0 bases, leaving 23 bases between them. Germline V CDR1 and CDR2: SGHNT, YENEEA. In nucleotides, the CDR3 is TGTGCCAGCAGCCCAAGCGGCGGAAACAGGGCCCTCTCCTACGAGCAGTACTTC. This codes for CASSPSGGNRALSYEQYF.

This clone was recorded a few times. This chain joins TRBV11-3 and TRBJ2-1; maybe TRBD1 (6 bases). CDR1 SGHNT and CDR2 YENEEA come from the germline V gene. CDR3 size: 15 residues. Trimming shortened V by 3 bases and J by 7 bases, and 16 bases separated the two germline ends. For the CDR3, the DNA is TGTGCCAGCAGCTTGGCCGGTACAGGGAATAATGAGCAGTTCTTC. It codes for CASSLAGTGNNEQFF.

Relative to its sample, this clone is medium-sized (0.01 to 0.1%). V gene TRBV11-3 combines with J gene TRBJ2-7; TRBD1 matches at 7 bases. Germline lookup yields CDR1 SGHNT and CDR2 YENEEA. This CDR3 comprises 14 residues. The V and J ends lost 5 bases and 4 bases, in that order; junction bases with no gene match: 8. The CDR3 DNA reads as TGTGCCAGCAGCGTATCCGGGACAGCATACGAGCAGTACTTC. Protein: CASSVSGTAYEQYF.

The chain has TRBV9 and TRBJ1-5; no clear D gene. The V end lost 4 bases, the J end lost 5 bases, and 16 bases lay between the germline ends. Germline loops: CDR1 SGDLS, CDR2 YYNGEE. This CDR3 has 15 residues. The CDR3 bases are TGTGCCAGCAGCCCTTCTGCGACGGGAGATCAGCCCCAGCATTTT. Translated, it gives CASSPSATGDQPQHF.

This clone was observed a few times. CDR3 loop: CASSLAGQGLADTQYF. CDR3 nucleotides: TGTGCCAGCAGCTTGGCGGGTCAGGGTCTGGCAGATACGCAGTATTTT. V and J are TRBV11-3 and TRBJ2-3; D tentatively fits TRBD1 or TRBD2 (5 bases each). V dropped 3 bases and J dropped 4 bases, with 17 bases sitting between them. The CDR3 covers 16 residues. Germline CDR1 is SGHNT and CDR2 is YENEEA.

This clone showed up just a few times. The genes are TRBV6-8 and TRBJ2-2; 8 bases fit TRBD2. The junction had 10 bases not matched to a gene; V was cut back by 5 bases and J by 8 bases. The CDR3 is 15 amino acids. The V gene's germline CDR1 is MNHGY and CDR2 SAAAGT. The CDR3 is CASSPRGLEVGELFF. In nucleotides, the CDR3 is TGTGCCAGCAGTCCAAGGGGACTAGAGGTGGGGGAGCTGTTTTTT.